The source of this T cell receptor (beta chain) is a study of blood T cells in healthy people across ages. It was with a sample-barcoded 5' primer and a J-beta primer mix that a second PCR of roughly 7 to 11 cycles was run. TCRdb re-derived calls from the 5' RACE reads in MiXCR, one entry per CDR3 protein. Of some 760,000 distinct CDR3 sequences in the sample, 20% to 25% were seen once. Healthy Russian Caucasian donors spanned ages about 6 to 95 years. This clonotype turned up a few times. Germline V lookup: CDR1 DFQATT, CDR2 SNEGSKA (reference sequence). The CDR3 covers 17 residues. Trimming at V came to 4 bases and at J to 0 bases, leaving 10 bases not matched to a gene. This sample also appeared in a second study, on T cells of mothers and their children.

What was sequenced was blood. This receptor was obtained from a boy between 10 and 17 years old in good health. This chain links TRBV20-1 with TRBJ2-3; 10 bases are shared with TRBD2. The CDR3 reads CSATRAGGWRSTDTQYF. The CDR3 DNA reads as TGCAGTGCTACCAGAGCGGGAGGGTGGCGTAGCACAGATACGCAGTATTTT.